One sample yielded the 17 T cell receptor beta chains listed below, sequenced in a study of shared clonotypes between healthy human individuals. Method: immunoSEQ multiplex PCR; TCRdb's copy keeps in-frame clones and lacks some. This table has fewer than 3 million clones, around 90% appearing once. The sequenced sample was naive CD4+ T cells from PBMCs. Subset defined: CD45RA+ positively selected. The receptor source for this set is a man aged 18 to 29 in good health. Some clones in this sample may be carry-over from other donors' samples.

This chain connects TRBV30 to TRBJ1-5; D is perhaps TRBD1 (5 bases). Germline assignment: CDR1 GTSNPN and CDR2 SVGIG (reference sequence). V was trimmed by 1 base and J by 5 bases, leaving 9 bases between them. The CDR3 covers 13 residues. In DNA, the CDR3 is TGTGCCTGGAGTGGCAGGGCCGATCAGCCCCAGCATTTT. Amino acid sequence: CAWSGRADQPQHF.

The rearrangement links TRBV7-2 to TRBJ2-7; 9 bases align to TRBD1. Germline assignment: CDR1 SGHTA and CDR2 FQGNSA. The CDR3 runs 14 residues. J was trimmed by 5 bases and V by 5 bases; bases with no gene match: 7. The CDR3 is CASSPAGTGNEQYF. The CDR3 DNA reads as TGTGCCAGCAGCCCCGCCGGGACAGGGAACGAGCAGTACTTC.

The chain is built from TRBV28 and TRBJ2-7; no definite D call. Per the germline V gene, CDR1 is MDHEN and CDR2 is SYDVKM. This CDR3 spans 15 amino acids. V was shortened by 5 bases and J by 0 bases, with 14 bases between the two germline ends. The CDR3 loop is CASSRDPRLSYEQYF. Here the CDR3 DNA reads TGTGCCAGCAGTCGCGACCCCCGCCTCTCCTACGAGCAGTACTTC.

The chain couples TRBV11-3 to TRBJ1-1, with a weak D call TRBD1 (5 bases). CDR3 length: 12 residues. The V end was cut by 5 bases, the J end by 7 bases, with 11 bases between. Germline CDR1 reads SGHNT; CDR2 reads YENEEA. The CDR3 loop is CASSRDRGEAFF. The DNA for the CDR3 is TGTGCCAGCAGCCGGGACCGCGGTGAAGCTTTCTTT.

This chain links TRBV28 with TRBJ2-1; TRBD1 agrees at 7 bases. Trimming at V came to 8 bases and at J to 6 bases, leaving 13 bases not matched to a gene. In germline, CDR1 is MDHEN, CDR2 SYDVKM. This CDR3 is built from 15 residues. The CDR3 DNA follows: TGTGCCAGCGCCGGTTGGAAGGGGGCATTCAATGAGCAGTTCTTC. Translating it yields CASAGWKGAFNEQFF.

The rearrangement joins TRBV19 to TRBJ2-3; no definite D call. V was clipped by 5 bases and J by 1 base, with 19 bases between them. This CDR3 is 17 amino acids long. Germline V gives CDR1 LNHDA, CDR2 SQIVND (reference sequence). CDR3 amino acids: CASSFIETPSGTDTQYF. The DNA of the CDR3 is TGTGCCAGTAGTTTCATCGAAACCCCTTCGGGCACAGATACGCAGTATTTT.

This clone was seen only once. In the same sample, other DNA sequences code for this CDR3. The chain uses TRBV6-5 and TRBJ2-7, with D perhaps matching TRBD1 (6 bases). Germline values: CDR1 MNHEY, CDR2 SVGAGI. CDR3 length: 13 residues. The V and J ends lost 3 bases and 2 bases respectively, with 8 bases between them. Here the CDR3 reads CASSYSGAYEQYF. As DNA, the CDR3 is TGTGCCAGCAGTTATTCAGGGGCCTACGAGCAGTACTTC.

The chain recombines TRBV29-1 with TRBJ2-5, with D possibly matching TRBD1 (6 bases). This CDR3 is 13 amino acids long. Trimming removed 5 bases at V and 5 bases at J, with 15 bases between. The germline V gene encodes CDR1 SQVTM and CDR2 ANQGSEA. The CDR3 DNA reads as TGCAGCGTTAGCAGGGGAAGAGGTGAGACCCAGTACTTC. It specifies CSVSRGRGETQYF.

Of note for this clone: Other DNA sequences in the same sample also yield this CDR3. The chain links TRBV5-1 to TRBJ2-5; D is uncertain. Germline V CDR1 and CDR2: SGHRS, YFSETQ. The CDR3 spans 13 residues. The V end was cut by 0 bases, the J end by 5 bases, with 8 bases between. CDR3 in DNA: TGCGCCAGCAGCTTGGGGCCCGCGGAGACCCAGTACTTC. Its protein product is CASSLGPAETQYF. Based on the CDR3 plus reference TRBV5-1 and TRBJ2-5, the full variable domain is KAGVTQTPRYLIKTRGQQVTLSCSPISGHRSVSWYQQTPGQGLQFLFEYFSETQRNKGNFPGRFSGRQFSNSRSEMNVSTLELGDSALYLCASSLGPAETQYFGPGTRLLVL.

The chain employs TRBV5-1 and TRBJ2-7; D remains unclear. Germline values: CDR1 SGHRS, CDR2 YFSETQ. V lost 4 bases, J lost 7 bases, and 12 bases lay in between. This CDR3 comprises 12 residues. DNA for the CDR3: TGCGCCAGCAGCCGGACCGGGTATGAGCAGTACTTC. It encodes CASSRTGYEQYF.

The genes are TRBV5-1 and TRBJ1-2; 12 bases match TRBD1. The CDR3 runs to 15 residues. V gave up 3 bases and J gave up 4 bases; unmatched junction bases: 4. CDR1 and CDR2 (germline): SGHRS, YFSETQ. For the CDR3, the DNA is TGCGCCAGCAGCTGGGACAGGGGGCAGGCCTATGGCTACACCTTC. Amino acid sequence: CASSWDRGQAYGYTF.

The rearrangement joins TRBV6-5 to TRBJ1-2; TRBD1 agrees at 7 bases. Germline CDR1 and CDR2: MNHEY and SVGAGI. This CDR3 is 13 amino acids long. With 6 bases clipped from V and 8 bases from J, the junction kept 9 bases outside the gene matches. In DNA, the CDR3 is TGTGCCAGCAGCGACGACAGGGTGAGGGGCTACACCTTC. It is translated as CASSDDRVRGYTF.

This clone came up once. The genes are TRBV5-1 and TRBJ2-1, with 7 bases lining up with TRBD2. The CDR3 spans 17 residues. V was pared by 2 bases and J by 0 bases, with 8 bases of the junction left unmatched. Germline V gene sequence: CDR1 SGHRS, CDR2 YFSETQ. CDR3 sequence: CASSFGTGEGSYNEQFF. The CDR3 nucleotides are TGCGCCAGCAGCTTCGGGACCGGGGAGGGCTCCTACAATGAGCAGTTCTTC.

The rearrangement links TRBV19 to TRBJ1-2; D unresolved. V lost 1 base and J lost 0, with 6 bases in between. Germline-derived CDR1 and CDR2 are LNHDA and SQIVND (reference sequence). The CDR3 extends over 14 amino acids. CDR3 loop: CASSIVATNYGYTF. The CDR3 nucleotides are TGTGCCAGTAGTATAGTTGCGACTAACTATGGCTACACCTTC.

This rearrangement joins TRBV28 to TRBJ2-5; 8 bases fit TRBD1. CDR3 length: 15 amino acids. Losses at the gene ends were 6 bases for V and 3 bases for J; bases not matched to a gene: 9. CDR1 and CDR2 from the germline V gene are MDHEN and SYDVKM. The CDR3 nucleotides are TGTGCCAGCAGGTCGGACAGGGTAGTTAAAGAGACCCAGTACTTC. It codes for CASRSDRVVKETQYF.

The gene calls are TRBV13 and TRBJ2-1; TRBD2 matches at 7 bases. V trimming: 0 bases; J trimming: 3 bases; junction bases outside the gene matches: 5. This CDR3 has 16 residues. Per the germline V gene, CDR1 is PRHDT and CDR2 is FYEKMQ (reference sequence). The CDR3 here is CASSLGRASGYNEQFF. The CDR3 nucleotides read TGTGCCAGCAGCTTAGGCCGCGCTAGCGGCTACAATGAGCAGTTCTTC.

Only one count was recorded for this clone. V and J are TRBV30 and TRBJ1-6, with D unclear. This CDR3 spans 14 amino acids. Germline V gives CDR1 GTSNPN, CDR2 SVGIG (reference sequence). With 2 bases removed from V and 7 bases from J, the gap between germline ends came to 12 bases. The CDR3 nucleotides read TGTGCCTGGAGTCCCAATGGCAGAAATTCACCCCTCCACTTT. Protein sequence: CAWSPNGRNSPLHF.